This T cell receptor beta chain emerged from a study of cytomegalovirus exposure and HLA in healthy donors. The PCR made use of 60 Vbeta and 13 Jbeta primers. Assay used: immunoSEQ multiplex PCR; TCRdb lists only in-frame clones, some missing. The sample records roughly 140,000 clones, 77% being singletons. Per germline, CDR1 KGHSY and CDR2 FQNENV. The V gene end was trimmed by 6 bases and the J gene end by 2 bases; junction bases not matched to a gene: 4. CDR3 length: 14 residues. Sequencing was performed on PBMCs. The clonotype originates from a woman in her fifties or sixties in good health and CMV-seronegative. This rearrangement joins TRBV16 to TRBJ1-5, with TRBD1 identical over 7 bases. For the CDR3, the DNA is TGTGCCAGCAGTGCCGACAGGGGCAATCAGCCCCAGCATTTT. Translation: CASSADRGNQPQHF.